This T cell receptor (beta chain) comes out of a study of blood T cell repertoires in COVID-19 (dated by TCRdb to the early 2020s). A note on the overall study: Samples covering the acute and convalescent phases of COVID-19 were provided by collaborators in the United States, Italy and Spain. The prospective study material was composed of cDNA or gDNA derived from T cells, B-cell-depleted T cells, or PBMCs. Subjects who had been exposed to COVID-19, were actively infected with it, or had recovered from it provided the deeply sampled blood TCRbeta repertoires that made up the dataset. A freely available public database, intended as a resource for researchers studying the immune response to SARS-CoV-2, is where the repertoires were released. The samples were drawn from two sources: the first 160 participants of the ongoing ImmuneRACE study, and approximately 1,300 subjects contributed by 6 global collaborators. Nearly every sample came with metadata listing a de-identified subject ID, COVID-19 status, age in years and sex. Where available, HLA class I and class II types were obtained from metadata supplied by the sample provider rather than from assay-based typing. What the study reported, not specific to this receptor: How much clinical and demographic metadata was included differed by source and by participant, and the metadata was provided uncurated.

As concerns this clone: Which antigen it targets is not known. Base quality data are lacking; no much larger clone is found one base away.

TCRbeta CDR3 regions were amplified from genomic DNA by means of the immunoSEQ Assay, a bias-controlled multiplex PCR. The authors' pipeline ran thus. The number of nucleated cells in each sample was estimated from the amplification of reference gene primers within the assay. To quantify the absolute abundance of each unique TCRbeta CDR3 rearrangement, sequence reads were collapsed and filtered. For each sample, productive Simpson clonality was calculated by taking the square root of Simpson's diversity index across productive rearrangements. TCRdb obtained this table from immuneACCESS and retained in-frame rearrangements with V and J assigned. These tables miss some clones; where compared with another copy, unresolved V genes account for less than half of the shortfall, and the remainder is unexplained. V, J and clone size derive from that table, while D and trimming were established from the DNA sequence. The table for this sample lists 220,000 or so clones; about 78% of them were counted only once. The leading ten clones occupy around 5.8% of the sample.

Taken from cysteine to phenylalanine, the CDR3 has 14 residues. Only the CDR3 DNA is retained, 42 bases long and in frame from the first base. V is cut back by 5 bases and J by 8 bases, with 8 bases in the junction unmatched. CDR1 and CDR2, per the germline V gene, are SNHLY and FYNNEI. Whole blood was collected in K2EDTA tubes by collaborating institutions according to the institutions' own protocols. For TCRbeta analysis, collaborator samples were shipped as frozen whole blood, as isolated PBMCs, or as DNA extracted from either sample type. The sequence was collected from a woman in her sixties or seventies with acute or convalescent COVID-19. The sequenced sample consisted of peripheral blood. Here the chain combines TRBV2 and TRBJ1-4, with 7 central nucleotides matching TRBD1. The sequence in DNA is TGTGCCAGCAGTAGTTGGGACAGAGGAGAAAAACTGTTTTTT. Protein translation: CASSSWDRGEKLFF.